This is a list of T cell receptor beta chains from one sample in a study of blood T cell repertoires in COVID-19. The method was immunoSEQ multiplex PCR; TCRdb's version includes in-frame clones alone and lacks a portion of them. The sample lists 250,000 to 350,000 clones; approximately 85% were seen once. Sequences were obtained from peripheral blood. The receptors were gathered from a human donor with COVID-19, enrolled during active disease. The donor label of this sample is uncertain. Both conserved end residues are part of each CDR3. D genes are given only for firm matches. Part of the rows lack a size; the others show once, few, many or a class for expanded clones.

size	V	D	J	length	CDR3	DNA
.	TRBV24-1	TRBD2	TRBJ2-1	14	CATSDPRLANEQFF	TGTGCCACCAGTGATCCGCGACTAGCCAATGAGCAGTTCTTC
.	TRBV7-9	.	TRBJ2-3	12	CASSTDRNTQYF	TGTGCCAGCAGCACTGACAGAAATACGCAGTATTTT
.	TRBV9	.	TRBJ1-6	12	CASSAPPGDLHF	TGTGCCAGCAGCGCCCCCCCGGGGGACCTCCACTTT
.	TRBV5-1	TRBD1	TRBJ2-7	14	CASSSDRGVGEQYF	TGCGCCAGCAGTTCCGACAGGGGAGTAGGCGAGCAGTACTTC
few	TRBV30	TRBD1	TRBJ1-2	14	CAWSVGTVNYGYTF	TGTGCCTGGAGTGTAGGGACAGTGAACTATGGCTACACCTTC
.	TRBV6-5	.	TRBJ2-3	15	CASRSPGLTTDTQYF	TGTGCCAGCAGGTCTCCCGGACTGACCACAGATACGCAGTATTTT
.	TRBV2	TRBD1	TRBJ2-5	15	CASSPGTGGEETQYF	TGTGCCAGCAGTCCCGGGACAGGGGGAGAAGAGACCCAGTACTTC
.	TRBV11-2	TRBD1	TRBJ1-6	15	CASSQLTGDNSPLHF	TGTGCCAGCAGCCAACTCACAGGGGATAATTCACCCCTCCACTTT
.	TRBV28	.	TRBJ1-1	15	CASRRGPRGITEAFF	TGTGCCAGCAGGAGGGGACCCCGGGGGATCACTGAAGCTTTCTTT
few	TRBV28	.	TRBJ1-1	13	CASRARGLAEAFF	TGTGCCAGCAGGGCACGCGGTCTCGCTGAAGCTTTCTTT
.	TRBV28	TRBD1	TRBJ1-1	15	CASSPLVGGSAEAFF	TGTGCCAGCAGCCCCCTTGTAGGGGGCAGCGCTGAAGCTTTCTTT
.	TRBV3-1/TRBV3-2	.	TRBJ1-5	12	CASNRGNQPQHF	TGTGCCAGCAACAGGGGCAATCAGCCCCAGCATTTT
.	TRBV28	TRBD1	TRBJ1-1	15	CASSPPTGWNTEAFF	TGTGCCAGCAGCCCCCCGACAGGGTGGAACACTGAAGCTTTCTTT
many	TRBV19	TRBD1	TRBJ1-5	15	CASNDRVKANQPQHF	TGTGCCAGTAACGACAGGGTAAAGGCCAATCAGCCCCAGCATTTT
.	TRBV27	.	TRBJ1-3	14	CASKIEISGNTIYF	TGTGCCAGCAAAATAGAGATCTCTGGAAACACCATATATTTT
.	TRBV27	TRBD2	TRBJ2-1	17	CASSLRTSGRLWVEQFF	TGTGCCAGCAGTTTACGGACTAGCGGGAGGCTTTGGGTTGAGCAGTTCTTC
once	TRBV2	.	TRBJ1-2	14	CASTNTAGVAGYTF	TGTGCCAGCACAAACACGGCAGGGGTGGCTGGCTACACCTTC
.	TRBV11-2	.	TRBJ2-1	14	CASSPTTRFSEQFF	TGTGCCAGCAGCCCGACGACTAGGTTCTCTGAGCAGTTCTTC
.	TRBV5-4	.	TRBJ2-2	13	CASSLSGTGELFF	TGTGCCAGCAGCTTGTCGGGCACCGGGGAGCTGTTTTTT
.	TRBV5-1	TRBD2	TRBJ2-1	15	CASSLRTSGKNEQFF	TGCGCCAGCAGCTTACGAACTAGCGGGAAGAATGAGCAGTTCTTC
.	TRBV9	TRBD1	TRBJ1-3	17	CASSVGDSPISGNTIYF	TGTGCCAGCAGCGTAGGGGACAGCCCTATCTCTGGAAACACCATATATTTT
.	TRBV19	.	TRBJ1-5	14	CASSWALGNQPQHF	TGTGCCAGTTCCTGGGCTTTGGGCAATCAGCCCCAGCATTTT
.	TRBV4-1	TRBD1	TRBJ2-5	17	CASSQDLGTVAEETQYF	TGCGCCAGCAGCCAAGACCTGGGGACAGTGGCAGAAGAGACCCAGTACTTC
.	TRBV29-1	TRBD1	TRBJ2-1	15	CSGTLDRGAYNEQFF	TGCAGCGGGACCCTCGACAGGGGGGCCTACAATGAGCAGTTCTTC
.	TRBV19	.	TRBJ1-2	14	CASSVAGRGHGYTF	TGTGCCAGTAGTGTTGCAGGGCGGGGGCATGGCTACACCTTC
.	TRBV7-9	.	TRBJ1-2	14	CASSLGGQDYGYTF	TGTGCCAGCAGCTTAGGGGGACAAGACTATGGCTACACCTTC
.	TRBV29-1	.	TRBJ2-7	13	CSVGSGDSYEQYF	TGCAGCGTTGGGTCCGGGGACTCCTACGAGCAGTACTTC
.	TRBV11-2	.	TRBJ2-2	14	CASSFGVNRGELFF	TGTGCCAGCAGCTTCGGTGTAAATCGGGGGGAGCTGTTTTTT
.	TRBV7-3	.	TRBJ2-3	14	CASSSRQGTDTQYF	TGTGCCAGCAGCTCACGACAGGGCACAGATACGCAGTATTTT
once	TRBV29-1	.	TRBJ2-1	14	CSVVDVATYNEQFF	TGCAGCGTTGTTGATGTGGCAACCTACAATGAGCAGTTCTTC
.	TRBV28	TRBD2	TRBJ2-3	13	CASSLLAVDTQYF	TGTGCCAGCAGTTTGCTAGCGGTCGATACGCAGTATTTT
.	TRBV5-4	.	TRBJ1-6	15	CASSQAMGGNSPLHF	TGTGCCAGCAGCCAAGCCATGGGGGGTAATTCACCCCTCCACTTT
.	TRBV6-6	TRBD1	TRBJ2-3	14	CASRPTGGQDTQYF	TGTGCCAGCAGACCAACAGGGGGCCAGGATACGCAGTATTTT
.	TRBV30	.	TRBJ2-7	12	CAWTAGGGEQYF	TGTGCCTGGACGGCAGGGGGAGGCGAGCAGTACTTC
.	TRBV7-8	TRBD2	TRBJ2-1	15	CASSLRGDSGRAKFF	TGTGCCAGCAGCTTAAGAGGTGATAGCGGGAGGGCAAAGTTCTTC
.	TRBV2	TRBD2	TRBJ2-5	14	CASSEGLAGVSQYF	TGTGCCAGCAGTGAGGGACTAGCGGGAGTGAGCCAGTACTTC
.	TRBV30	.	TRBJ1-1	14	CAWKLFRRGTEAFF	TGTGCCTGGAAGCTTTTTAGACGGGGGACTGAAGCTTTCTTT
.	TRBV18	TRBD1	TRBJ2-7	14	CASSPSGGPYEQYF	TGTGCCAGCTCACCATCAGGGGGTCCCTACGAGCAGTACTTC
.	TRBV7-3	.	TRBJ2-3	15	CASSLMSSGPDTQYF	TGTGCCAGCAGCTTAATGAGCAGCGGGCCAGATACGCAGTATTTT
.	TRBV10-3	TRBD2	TRBJ2-3	13	CAISESTSGTQYF	TGTGCCATCAGTGAGTCGACTAGCGGGACGCAGTATTTT
.	TRBV10-3	.	TRBJ1-1	12	CAISDDTDKAFF	TGTGCCATCAGTGATGACACGGATAAAGCTTTCTTT
.	TRBV6-5	.	TRBJ2-6	15	CASSSRISGANVLTF	TGTGCCAGCAGTTCGAGGATCTCTGGGGCCAACGTCCTGACTTTC
.	TRBV7-8	.	TRBJ1-5	14	CASSRVAGNQPQHF	TGTGCCAGCAGCCGAGTGGCTGGCAATCAGCCCCAGCATTTT
.	TRBV4-2	TRBD2	TRBJ2-5	17	CASSQLVAGVWQETQYF	TGTGCCAGCAGCCAACTGGTAGCGGGAGTATGGCAAGAGACCCAGTACTTC